This paragraph reports one T cell receptor beta chain. Its target is not known. Patients chosen for sequencing had CD8+CD57+ cells that had expanded, as shown by flow cytometry. Blood samples were obtained from patients who had received no prior therapy. Germline V gene sequence: CDR1 MNHEY, CDR2 SVGEGT. V lost 0 bases and J lost 8; bases outside the gene matches: 3. There are 15 residues in the CDR3. This record comes from a study of CD8+CD57+ T cells in acquired aplastic anemia. Study overall: Sorted CD4+ and CD8+ cells yielded DNA averaging around 3.2 ug.

TCR beta VDJ and CDR3 were profiled, and genomic DNA was the template. Using its own MiXCR run on the reads, TCRdb lists one record per CDR3 protein. The table has around 79,000 distinct CDR3 sequences, about 70% seen once; the top ten hold 70% to 90%. Findings and caveats of the study: Any difference that existed in CD8+ Simpson's diversity between patients and controls was not significant.

Sequences were obtained from sorted CD4+, CD8+, or CD8+CD57+ T cells (not recorded which) from PBMCs. This clonotype was obtained from a human donor with aplastic anemia. V and J are TRBV6-2 or TRBV6-3 and TRBJ2-1; TRBD2 matches 11 bases. CDR3 in DNA: TGTGCCAGCAGTTACTCGACTAGCGGGGCCGATGAGCAGTTCTTC. This codes for CASSYSTSGADEQFF.